This T cell receptor (beta chain) was sequenced in a study of shared clonotypes between healthy human individuals (dated by TCRdb to the early 2020s). Looking at the study overall: The cohort comprised a couple of women and a few men aged 18 to 49 years. For each donor, CD4 naive and CD4 memory were each run on three plates, CD8 naive on two plates, and CD8 memory on one plate. To increase sequencing depth and limit assay-specific biases, TCR repertoire library preparation and sequencing were carried out by different laboratories using diverse techniques. Blood TCR repertoires of roughly five healthy adults were deeply sequenced to estimate repertoire size and the extent of clonotype sharing between individuals. Each donor's leukapheresis produced roughly between roughly 0.9 and 9 billion PBMCs.

The donors were healthy, HIV-negative adults with no recently reported acute infections or vaccinations. Only Caucasian adults living in Nashville, Tennessee, USA were represented among the donors. Magnetic negative selection was used to enrich CD4+ T cells, after which naive cells were positively selected on CD45RA and the negative fraction became the memory subset. After blood collection by leukapheresis, PBMCs were isolated using Ficoll-Histopaque density gradient centrifugation and then cryopreserved in the vapor phase of liquid nitrogen. Analytical flow cytometry was used to check the purity and quantity of each magnetically sorted T cell population. Each sorted fraction had its genomic DNA isolated and then quantified by UV absorbance on a Nanodrop 2000c. Trimming leaves V shorter by 5 bases and J shorter by 2 bases, with the junction holding 7 bases beyond the gene matches. Inclusive of the bounding cysteine and phenylalanine, the CDR3 is 15 residues long. This entry keeps only the CDR3 DNA: 45 bases, framed from base 1. CDR1 and CDR2 (SQVTM, ANQGSEA) derive from the germline V gene.

In the case of this clone: Its antigen is unknown. Base qualities are missing; no much larger clone stands one base away.

The investigation overall reported the following: Naive subsets generally had larger estimated clonotype richness than memory subsets. Sampling was restricted to blood, and TCR repertoires in tissues likely differ from the TCR repertoires found in blood. The small number of donors limited the genetic and exposure-history diversity represented. Sharing across several donors was observed for around 4.8% of naive CD4, over 3% of naive CD8, 2% to 2.5% of memory CD4, and roughly 0.4% of memory CD8 clonotypes. Incomplete sequencing was indicated by rarefaction of sorted-subset datasets, despite the large sequencing depth. Based on pairwise subsampling, the degree of clonotype sharing among donors was expected to be affected by sequencing depth. Compared with non-shared clonotypes, the clonotypes found in all four sorted-subset donors had higher generation probabilities.

Using the deep immunoSEQ assay, TCR CDR3 regions were amplified from genomic DNA by multiplex PCR. Genomic DNA extracted from each cell subset was distributed evenly over all wells of several immunoSEQ 96-well plates, and each plate served as one replicate. For sorted subsets, 150 to 250 ng of genomic DNA, equivalent to about 30,000 T cell genomes, went into each replicate PCR. The purified libraries were quantified using a Qubit 3.0 fluorometer, sized with a Bioanalyzer 2100, and then quantified again using the KAPA Library Quantification kit. Every immunoSEQ 96-well plate was sequenced on a dedicated single-read 150-cycle Illumina NextSeq 550 flow cell. The original pipeline was this. Because only junctional sequences without quality scores were contained in the immunoSEQ output, filtering matching that applied to full-length reads could not be performed. Sequences were annotated with PyIR, a Python wrapper for IgBLAST v1.9, and V/J genes and CDR3 were assigned using IMGT germline references. Reads with weak V/J assignments (E-value above 1e-6), missing CDR3, stop codons, out-of-frame junctions, or ambiguous translated residues were removed. V3J clonotypes were defined as sequences sharing the same inferred V gene, J gene, and CDR3 amino acid sequence. Percentage overlap between repertoires was calculated by dividing the number of shared unique clonotypes by the size of the smaller repertoire. Repertoire richness was assessed with RTK rarefaction, the Chao1 estimator, and Recon v2.1 estimates of unobserved clonotypes. OLGA was used to compute generation probabilities for all TCRbeta clonotypes that the gDNA method yielded from a few donors. TCRdb mirrors the immuneACCESS table, restricted to in-frame sequences. Some clones are absent from its copies; in checked studies, under half trace to an unresolved V gene, and the reason for the others is unknown. V, J and clone size are those of that table, while D and trimming were read from the DNA. This sample has millions of clones in its table, and 90% to 95% of those were observed once. Roughly 0.14% of the sample lies in the top ten.

Sample: naive CD4+ T cells sorted from blood. The intended sense of this specimen's cell subset or site label: CD45RA+ positively selected. This TCR was recovered from a man younger than 35 in good health. The chain was built from TRBV29-1 and TRBJ2-3, and 10 junctional nucleotides match TRBD2. The bases read TGCAGCGTTCGGACTAGCGGAACGAACACAGATACGCAGTATTTT. This sequence encodes CSVRTSGTNTDTQYF.